The source of this T cell receptor (beta chain) is a study of PD-L1 blockade in urothelial cancer. In the study overall: Between 0 and 3 chemotherapy regimens preceded treatment for each patient. The analyses of blood took place 3 weeks (second dose) and 6 weeks after treatment start.

What went into each PCR as a spike was synthetic TCR analog templates. Assay: immunoSEQ multiplex PCR; the TCRdb copy retains only in-frame clones and omits some. The sample includes approximately 24,000 clones, approximately 86% seen only once; the top ten take around 32%. The sequence derives from a man in his 60s with urothelial cancer. The sample here was PBMCs, taken around atezolizumab (anti-PD-L1) treatment.

The CDR3 loop is CASSFVGQGTKNIQYF. CDR3 bases: TGTGCCAGCAGCTTCGTGGGACAGGGCACCAAAAACATTCAGTACTTC. V usage is TRBV7-8 and J usage is TRBJ2-4; 9 bases match TRBD1. The CDR3 spans 16 residues. After removal of 3 bases from V and 2 bases from J, the junction contained 5 bases not matched to a gene. From germline, CDR1 is SGHVS and CDR2 FQNEAQ.